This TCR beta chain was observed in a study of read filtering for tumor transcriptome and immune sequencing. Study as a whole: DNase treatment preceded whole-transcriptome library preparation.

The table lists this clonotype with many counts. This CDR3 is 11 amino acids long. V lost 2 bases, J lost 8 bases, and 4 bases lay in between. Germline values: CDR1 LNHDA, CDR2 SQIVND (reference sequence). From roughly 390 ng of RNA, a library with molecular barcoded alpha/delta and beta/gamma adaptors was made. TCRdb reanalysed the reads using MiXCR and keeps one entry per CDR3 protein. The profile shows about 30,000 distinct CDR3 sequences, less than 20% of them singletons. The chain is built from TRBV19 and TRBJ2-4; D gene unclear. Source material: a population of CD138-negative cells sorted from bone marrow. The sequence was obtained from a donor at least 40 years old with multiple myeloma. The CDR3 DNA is TGTGCCAGTAGTATAAGGTACATTCAGTACTTC. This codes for CASSIRYIQYF.